These 28 T cell receptor beta chains share one sample of origin, sequenced in a study of T and B cells in COVID-19 patients. TRB was amplified from approximately 250-500 ng of blood genomic DNA. TRB rearrangements were amplified by multiplex PCR with BIOMED2 TRB-A/B primers. In TCRdb, the multiplex PCR reads were re-called with MiXCR into one record per CDR3 protein. The table has 4,500 to 5,000 distinct CDR3 sequences, roughly 30% seen once. The sequenced material came from blood. Every receptor here comes from a human donor who had recovered from COVID-19.

The rearrangement uses TRBV7-9 and TRBJ1-6; 9 positions agree with TRBD1. This CDR3 has 14 amino acids. V was pared by 2 bases and J by 9 bases, with 2 bases of the junction left unmatched. From germline, CDR1 is SEHNR and CDR2 FQNEAQ (reference sequence). The CDR3 loop is CASSLPGQGSPLHF. DNA of the CDR3: TGTGCCAGCAGCTTACCGGGACAGGGTTCACCCCTCCACTTT.

This clonotype is medium-sized. The chain employs TRBV6-6 and TRBJ2-2; 9 bases are a match to TRBD1. The CDR3 is 14 amino acids. The trim removed 7 bases at V and 5 bases at J, leaving 5 bases unmatched. The germline V gene encodes CDR1 MNHNY and CDR2 SVGAGI (reference sequence). The CDR3 DNA is TGTGCCAGCAAACAGGGGGCGCGTACCGGGGAGCTGTTTTTT. This sequence encodes CASKQGARTGELFF.

This rearrangement joins TRBV20-1 to TRBJ2-1, with D maybe TRBD1 (5 bases). Trimming stripped 3 bases from V and 10 bases from J, with 13 bases between. Looked up from germline, CDR1 is DFQATT and CDR2 is SNEGSKA (reference sequence). The length of the CDR3 is 12 residues. In DNA form, the CDR3 reads TGCAGTGCTAGTCAGGGTGTAGGGGAGCAGTTCTTC. Its translation: CSASQGVGEQFF.

Regarding this clonotype: The junction and the germline gene differ at one end; a read error may be behind it. The DNA for the CDR3 is TGTGCCAGCAGTTTACCCAGACTAGCGGGAGGGGTCTACGAGCTGTACTTC. Residues: CASSLPRLAGGVYELYF. The chain uses TRBV27 and TRBJ2-7; 14 bases are shared with TRBD2. From germline, CDR1 is MNHEY and CDR2 SMNVEV (reference sequence). The CDR3 length is 17 residues.

This clonotype was seen more than once but under ten times. The chain is built from TRBV5-4 and TRBJ2-4; D is unclear. CDR1 is SGHNT and CDR2 is YYREEE in the germline V gene (reference sequence). V lost 3 bases to trimming and J lost 1 base, with 8 bases between them. The CDR3 sequence is 14 residues long. CDR3 DNA: TGTGCCAGCAGCTCTCGTGGGGCCAAAAACATTCAGTACTTC. Its protein product is CASSSRGAKNIQYF. Full variable domain (rest looked up from reference TRBV5-4 and TRBJ2-4): ETGVTQSPTHLIKTRGQQVTLRCSSQSGHNTVSWYQQALGQGPQFIFQYYREEENGRGNFPPRFSGLQFPNYSSELNVNALELDDSALYLCASSSRGAKNIQYFGAGTRLSVL.

The chain is built from TRBV19 and TRBJ2-7; 9 bases align to TRBD1. The germline V gene has CDR1 LNHDA and CDR2 SQIVND (reference sequence). The CDR3 extends over 15 amino acids. The V gene end was trimmed by 4 bases and the J gene end by 4 bases; junction bases not matched to a gene: 8. The CDR3 sequence is CASSSGQGQPYEQYF. The DNA for the CDR3 is TGTGCCAGTAGTAGCGGACAGGGGCAGCCTTACGAGCAGTACTTC.

J is TRBJ1-2 and V is TRBV12-3 or TRBV12-4; no reliable D call. This CDR3 spans 13 amino acids. V was shortened by 3 bases and J by 3 bases, with 8 bases between the two germline ends. CDR3 sequence: CASSLEGDYGYTF. Here the CDR3 DNA reads TGTGCCAGCAGTTTGGAAGGAGACTATGGCTACACCTTC.

The chain is built from TRBV28 and TRBJ2-3; 11 bases map to TRBD2. In germline, CDR1 is MDHEN, CDR2 SYDVKM. The CDR3 loop spans 14 amino acids. Unmatched junction bases numbered 3, after V lost 7 bases and J lost 3 bases. CDR3 DNA: TGTGCCAGCATTAGCGGGAGGGCAACAGATACGCAGTATTTT. Its translation: CASISGRATDTQYF. Together with reference TRBV28 and TRBJ2-3, the CDR3 gives the full variable domain: DVKVTQSSRYLVKRTGEKVFLECVQDMDHENMFWYRQDPGLGLRLIYFSYDVKMKEKGDIPEGYSVSREKKERFSLILESASTNQTSMYLCASISGRATDTQYFGPGTRLTVL.

The chain employs TRBV10-3 and TRBJ2-3, with 8 bases aligning to TRBD2. CDR3 length: 14 amino acids. The V gene end was trimmed by 10 bases and the J gene end by 1 base; junction bases not matched to a gene: 7. Germline V gene lookup returns CDR1 ENHRY and CDR2 SYGVKD. The CDR3 loop reads CATRNSGGTDTQYF. In DNA form, the CDR3 reads TGTGCCACCCGGAATAGCGGGGGCACAGATACGCAGTATTTT.

The chain carries TRBV12-3 or TRBV12-4 and TRBJ2-3; D might be TRBD1 or TRBD2, each matching 5 bases. The CDR3 runs to 13 residues. V lost 7 bases, J lost 6 bases, and 14 bases lay in between. The CDR3 DNA sequence: TGTGCCAGCACCCGGGGCGAGGTGGATACGCAGTATTTT. It is translated as CASTRGEVDTQYF.

This rearrangement joins TRBV10-2 to TRBJ2-7; TRBD2 is a possible D gene (5 bases). This CDR3 has 15 residues. Germline V lookup: CDR1 WSHSY, CDR2 SAAADI. Deletions cut 6 bases from V and 0 bases from J, with 15 bases between. DNA for the CDR3: TGCGCCAGCAGGGTCGTGCGGGCGAGCTCCTACGAGCAGTACTTC. As protein: CASRVVRASSYEQYF.

The V call is TRBV19, the J call TRBJ2-5; D perhaps matches TRBD1 (6 bases). The CDR3 contains 15 residues. V shed 6 bases and J shed 5 bases, with 19 bases lying between them. CDR1 and CDR2 from the germline V gene are LNHDA and SQIVND (reference sequence). The CDR3 nucleotides are TGTGCCAGTAGACCGGGACACCTAAAGGGGGAGACCCAGTACTTC. It translates to CASRPGHLKGETQYF.

The chain recombines TRBV10-3 with TRBJ2-3; D remains ambiguous. The CDR3 loop spans 12 amino acids. Trimming stripped 3 bases from V and 6 bases from J, with 7 bases between. In germline, CDR1 is ENHRY, CDR2 SYGVKD. CDR3 residues: CAISDSKDTQYF. The CDR3 nucleotides are TGTGCCATCAGTGACTCGAAGGATACGCAGTATTTT.

The gene calls are TRBV19 and TRBJ2-1; 11 nucleotides align to TRBD2. Trimming at V came to 3 bases and at J to 7 bases, leaving 8 bases not matched to a gene. The CDR3 consists of 16 residues. The germline V gene has CDR1 LNHDA and CDR2 SQIVND (reference sequence). The CDR3 DNA reads as TGTGCCAGTAGTATGACTAGCGGGGACTTTATGAATGAGCAGTTCTTC. Residues: CASSMTSGDFMNEQFF. Together with reference TRBV19 and TRBJ2-1, the CDR3 gives the full variable domain: DGGITQSPKYLFRKEGQNVTLSCEQNLNHDAMYWYRQDPGQGLRLIYYSQIVNDFQKGDIAEGYSVSREKKESFPLTVTSAQKNPTAFYLCASSMTSGDFMNEQFFGPGTRLTVL.

The rearrangement uses TRBV5-5 and TRBJ2-3, with D tentatively TRBD2 (6 bases). This CDR3 is built from 16 residues. Per the germline V gene, CDR1 is SGHKS and CDR2 is YYEKEE (reference sequence). V was cut by 5 bases and J by 6 bases, with 22 bases left in between. CDR3 loop: CASRPQPGLGVDTQYF. The CDR3 DNA sequence: TGTGCCAGCAGACCGCAACCGGGACTCGGGGTGGATACGCAGTATTTT.

This chain links TRBV10-1 with TRBJ1-4; no reliable D call. Trimming stripped 8 bases from V and 3 bases from J, with 13 bases between. The CDR3 has 14 amino acids. Germline CDR1 and CDR2: WNHNN and SYGVQD (reference sequence). The CDR3, as DNA: TGCGCCAGCGGCTCGGGAACAGCTAATGAAAAACTGTTTTTT. Translating it yields CASGSGTANEKLFF.

Details on this clonotype: One end of the junction varies from germline; a read error may be responsible. The V and J genes are TRBV4-3 and TRBJ2-3; 7 nucleotides line up with TRBD2. This CDR3 is 15 amino acids long. Germline V gene lookup returns CDR1 LGHNA and CDR2 YSLEER. DNA of the CDR3: TGTGCCAGCAGCCAAGAGCGGGGTCACACAGATACGCAGTATTTT. It encodes CASSQERGHTDTQYF.

This clonotype was seen more than once but under ten times. The chain employs TRBV15 and TRBJ1-2; weak D call: TRBD1 (5 bases). Germline CDR1 LNHNV, CDR2 YYDKDF (reference sequence). This CDR3 comprises 14 residues. V lost 4 bases and J lost 5, with 14 bases in between. The CDR3 region has the DNA TGTGCCACCAGCATAGCGGGACGGAGTTATGGCTACACCTTC. Its translation: CATSIAGRSYGYTF. The full variable domain, its missing parts supplied by reference TRBV15 and TRBJ1-2, is DAMVIQNPRYQVTQFGKPVTLSCSQTLNHNVMYWYQQKSSQAPKLLFHYYDKDFNNEADTPDNFQSRRPNTSFCFLDIRSPGLGDTAMYLCATSIAGRSYGYTFGSGTRLTVV.

This clonotype is labeled medium-sized (0.01 to 0.1%). The rearrangement uses TRBV29-1 and TRBJ2-7; TRBD2 agrees at 8 bases. The V segment lost 4 bases and the J segment 6 bases; nucleotides outside the gene matches: 11. The CDR3 totals 14 residues. The germline V gene has CDR1 SQVTM and CDR2 ANQGSEA. CDR3 amino acids: CSVVIMAGGREQYF. For the CDR3, the DNA is TGCAGCGTTGTAATTATGGCGGGAGGCCGCGAGCAGTACTTC.

In this sample, this clonotype is medium-sized (0.01 to 0.1%). The chain carries TRBV29-1 and TRBJ1-4; 7 positions agree with TRBD1. This CDR3 spans 16 amino acids. CDR1 and CDR2 (germline): SQVTM, ANQGSEA. The V segment lost 6 bases and the J segment 8 bases; nucleotides outside the gene matches: 18. As DNA, the CDR3 is TGCAGCGTCGGAGGTCCTGAGACAGGGTTACGGGAAAAACTGTTTTTT. This sequence encodes CSVGGPETGLREKLFF.

The rearrangement uses TRBV12-3 or TRBV12-4 and TRBJ2-3; TRBD2 aligns across 8 bases. The CDR3 sequence is 15 residues long. The junction had 5 bases not matched to a gene; V was cut back by 3 bases and J by 3 bases. CDR3 amino acids: CASSLRTSRTDTQYF. The CDR3 bases are TGTGCCAGCAGTTTGCGGACTAGCCGAACAGATACGCAGTATTTT.

J is TRBJ2-7 and V is TRBV6-1; D might be TRBD2 (6 bases). Germline V gene lookup returns CDR1 MNHNS and CDR2 SASEGT. Between the trimmed V and J ends, which lost 2 bases and 4 bases, there was a span of 18 bases. The CDR3 is made up of 16 amino acids. Here the CDR3 DNA reads TGTGCCAGCAGTGAACTAGCTAGCGCGAGGACGTACGAGCAGTACTTC. Amino acids: CASSELASARTYEQYF.

This chain uses TRBV7-6 with TRBJ2-2; D unresolved. Germline CDR1 and CDR2: SGHVS and FNYEAQ. This CDR3 contains 17 residues. The V end was cut by 0 bases, the J end by 2 bases, with 13 bases between. The CDR3 sequence: CASSLASGPGNTGELFF. CDR3 DNA: TGTGCCAGCAGCTTAGCGAGTGGGCCTGGTAACACCGGGGAGCTGTTTTTT.

This clonotype is deemed medium-sized. The V call is TRBV27, the J call TRBJ2-5; TRBD2 is a possible D gene (5 bases). The germline CDR1 and CDR2 sequences are MNHEY and SMNVEV (reference sequence). Trimming shortened V by 2 bases and J by 7 bases, and 5 bases separated the two germline ends. CDR3 length equals 11 residues. CDR3 region: CASSLGGTQYF. The DNA for the CDR3 is TGTGCCAGCAGTTTAGGAGGGACCCAGTACTTC.

The V call is TRBV19, the J call TRBJ2-7; D is perhaps TRBD1 (6 bases). V lost 6 bases, J lost 2 bases, and 14 bases lay in between. Germline V gives CDR1 LNHDA, CDR2 SQIVND (reference sequence). The CDR3 contains 14 residues. The CDR3 region has the DNA TGTGCCAGTAGCACCGGGACACTCACCTACGAGCAGTACTTC. Translation: CASSTGTLTYEQYF. The full variable domain, completed using reference TRBV19 and TRBJ2-7, is DGGITQSPKYLFRKEGQNVTLSCEQNLNHDAMYWYRQDPGQGLRLIYYSQIVNDFQKGDIAEGYSVSREKKESFPLTVTSAQKNPTAFYLCASSTGTLTYEQYFGPGTRLTVT.

There are a few counts of this clonotype. This chain joins TRBV6-1 and TRBJ2-1; tentatively, D is TRBD2 (6 bases). The CDR3 runs 15 residues. CDR1 is MNHNS and CDR2 is SASEGT in the germline V gene. V was clipped by 3 bases and J by 2 bases, with 11 bases between them. CDR3 in DNA: TGTGCCAGCAGTGATTGGAGGGGCCCCTACAATGAGCAGTTCTTC. Translation gives CASSDWRGPYNEQFF.

By share of the sample, this clonotype is medium-sized (0.01 to 0.1%). This sequence joins TRBV30 and TRBJ2-2, with unresolved D. Trimming took off 1 base at V and 1 base at J, with 4 bases between the two ends. The CDR3 is 13 residues long. Germline CDR1 GTSNPN, CDR2 SVGIG (reference sequence). The CDR3 DNA reads TGTGCCTGGAGTGGACGGAACACCGGGGAGCTGTTTTTT. Residues: CAWSGRNTGELFF.

For this clonotype: This may stem from a read error, because a much larger clone lies one nucleotide away. The chain couples TRBV12-3 or TRBV12-4 to TRBJ1-2; D perhaps matches TRBD1 (6 bases). There are 14 residues in the CDR3. CDR3 DNA sequence: TGTGCCAGCAGTTTAGGACAGGCTAACTATGACTACACCTTC. It yields the protein CASSLGQANYDYTF.